These T cell receptor beta chains were read from a single sample in a study of blood T cell repertoires in COVID-19. TCRdb keeps only in-frame clones here, not all; method: immunoSEQ multiplex PCR. The data contain around 90,000 clones, around four fifths of them singletons. The sample was peripheral blood. The receptors derive from a woman aged 65 to 85 with active or convalescent COVID-19. The CDR3 runs from the conserved cysteine through the conserved F or W. The D gene is left open where the match is weak. Clone size is given for some rows only: seen once, a few or many times, or a class if the clone is expanded.

d_call j_call clone_size v_call cdr3_aa cdr3_nt
NA TRBJ1-1 NA TRBV3-1/TRBV3-2 CASQGGKNTEAFF TGTGCCAGCCAGGGAGGCAAGAACACTGAAGCTTTCTTT
TRBD1 TRBJ1-2 few TRBV12-3/TRBV12-4 CASTGDRGYGYTF TGTGCCAGCACCGGGGACAGGGGCTATGGCTACACCTTC
TRBD1 TRBJ2-7 NA TRBV6-5 CASRSTKTGSYEQYF TGTGCCAGCAGATCAACTAAGACAGGGAGCTACGAGCAGTACTTC
NA TRBJ2-5 few TRBV21-1 CASSRGQAMGETQYF TGTGCCAGCAGCAGAGGACAGGCCATGGGAGAGACCCAGTACTTC
NA TRBJ1-2 NA TRBV6-4 CASSEGSSGYGYTF TGTGCCAGCAGTGAGGGGAGTAGTGGCTATGGCTACACCTTC
NA TRBJ2-1 NA TRBV27 CASSLLGGALNEQFF TGTGCCAGCAGTTTATTAGGGGGGGCCCTCAATGAGCAGTTCTTC
NA TRBJ2-1 few TRBV11-2 CASTILGDNKYNEQFF TGTGCCAGCACCATTCTGGGGGACAACAAGTACAATGAGCAGTTCTTC
TRBD1 TRBJ2-3 NA TRBV4-1 CASSESPGTGYDTQYF TGCGCCAGCAGCGAAAGCCCGGGGACAGGGTACGATACGCAGTATTTT
NA TRBJ2-3 NA TRBV19 CATAGSSTDTQYF TGTGCCACCGCGGGATCTAGCACAGATACGCAGTATTTT
TRBD2 TRBJ2-7 NA TRBV2 CASTPLAGVDYEQYF TGTGCCAGCACCCCCCTAGCGGGGGTCGATTACGAGCAGTACTTC
NA TRBJ1-6 NA TRBV4-2 CASSQESLGNSPLHF TGTGCCAGCAGCCAAGAGTCGCTCGGGAATTCACCCCTCCACTTT
NA TRBJ2-2 NA TRBV28 CASSWGGIRDGELFF TGTGCCAGCAGTTGGGGCGGGATCAGGGACGGGGAGCTGTTTTTT
NA TRBJ2-1 once TRBV6-2/TRBV6-3 CASSYSTNRQFF TGTGCCAGCAGTTACTCGACTAACCGGCAGTTCTTC
TRBD1 TRBJ2-1 NA TRBV5-4 CASSLAGTGGWFF TGTGCCAGCAGCTTGGCCGGGACAGGGGGTTGGTTCTTC
NA TRBJ1-1 few TRBV7-2 CASSLAPRGEAFF TGTGCCAGCAGCTTAGCTCCGCGCGGTGAAGCTTTCTTT
TRBD2 TRBJ2-1 NA TRBV2 CASSEGLAGVEQFF TGTGCCAGCAGTGAGGGACTAGCGGGGGTTGAGCAGTTCTTC